This TCR beta chain was sequenced during a study of control samples from healthy donors and cancer patients. Sequencing was performed with immunoSEQ multiplex PCR; in TCRdb, only in-frame clones are kept and a portion is missing. The sample has about 100,000 clones, roughly 93% seen once. Germline V gene lookup returns CDR1 GTSNPN and CDR2 SVGIG (reference sequence). The length of the CDR3 is 11 residues. V gave up 5 bases and J gave up 3 bases, with 8 bases separating them. The chain has TRBV30 and TRBJ2-7; no reliable D call. Material for sequencing was blood. This TCR derives from a man aged 18 to 35 in good health. The CDR3 nucleotides are TGTGCCTGGGGCAAAGACTACGAGCAGTACTTC. Translation gives CAWGKDYEQYF.